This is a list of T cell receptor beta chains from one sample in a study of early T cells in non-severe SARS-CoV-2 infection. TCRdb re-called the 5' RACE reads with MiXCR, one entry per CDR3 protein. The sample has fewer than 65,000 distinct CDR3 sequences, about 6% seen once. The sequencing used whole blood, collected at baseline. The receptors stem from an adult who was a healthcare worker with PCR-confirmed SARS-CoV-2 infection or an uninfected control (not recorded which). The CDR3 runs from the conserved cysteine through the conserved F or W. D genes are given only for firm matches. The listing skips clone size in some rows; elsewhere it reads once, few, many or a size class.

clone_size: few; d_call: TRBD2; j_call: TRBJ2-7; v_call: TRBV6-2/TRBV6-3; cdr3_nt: TGTGCCAGCAGTTACGACGGAAACACCCGGGGGGGGGAGCAGTACTTC; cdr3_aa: CASSYDGNTRGGEQYF
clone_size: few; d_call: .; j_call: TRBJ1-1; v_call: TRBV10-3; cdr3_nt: TGTGCCATCAGTGCCGGGGGGAACACTGAAGCTTTCTTT; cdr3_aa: CAISAGGNTEAFF
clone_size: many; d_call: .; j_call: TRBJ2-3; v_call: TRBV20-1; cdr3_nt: TGCAGTGCTGGGAATTCGGGGGGCTCGCGGCCAGATACGCAGTATTTT; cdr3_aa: CSAGNSGGSRPDTQYF
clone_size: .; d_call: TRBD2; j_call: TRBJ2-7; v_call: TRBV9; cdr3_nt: TGTGCCAGCAGCTCCAATCCGACTAGCGGTTACTACGAGCAGTACTTC; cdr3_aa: CASSSNPTSGYYEQYF
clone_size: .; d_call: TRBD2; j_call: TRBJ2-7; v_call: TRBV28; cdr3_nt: TGTGCCAGCAGTTTATATGGCGGGGGGACCCCCTACGAGCAGTACTTC; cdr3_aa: CASSLYGGGTPYEQYF
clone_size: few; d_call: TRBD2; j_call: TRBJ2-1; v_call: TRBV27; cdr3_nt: TGTGCCACCCTGAGGGAGGGCTCCTACAATGAGCAGTTCTTC; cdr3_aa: CATLREGSYNEQFF
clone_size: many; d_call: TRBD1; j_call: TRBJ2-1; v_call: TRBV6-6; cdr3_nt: TGTGCCAGCAGTACCCTCAGGGGGCATGAGCAGTTCTTC; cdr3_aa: CASSTLRGHEQFF
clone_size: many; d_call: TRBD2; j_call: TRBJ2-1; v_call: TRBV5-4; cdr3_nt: TGTGCCAGCAGCTCGTCGGGACTAGCGGGGGGATACAATGAGCAGTTCTTC; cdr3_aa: CASSSSGLAGGYNEQFF
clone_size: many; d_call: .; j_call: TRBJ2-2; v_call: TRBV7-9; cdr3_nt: TGTGCCAGCAGCTTAACGGCCGTGGAGGGGGAGCTGTTTTTT; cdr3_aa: CASSLTAVEGELFF
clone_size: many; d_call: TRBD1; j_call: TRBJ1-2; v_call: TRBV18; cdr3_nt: TGTGCCAGCTCACTATCCGGGACAGGGTTCGGCTACACCTTC; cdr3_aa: CASSLSGTGFGYTF
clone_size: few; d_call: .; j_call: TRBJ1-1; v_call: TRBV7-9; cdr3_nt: TGTGCCAGCAGTCGGGACTCGGCTGGTTTCTTT; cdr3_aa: CASSRDSAGFF
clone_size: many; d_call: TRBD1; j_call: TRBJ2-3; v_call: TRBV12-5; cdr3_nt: TGTGCTAGTGGTCCAACAGGGGGCTCAGATACGCAGTATTTT; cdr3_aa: CASGPTGGSDTQYF
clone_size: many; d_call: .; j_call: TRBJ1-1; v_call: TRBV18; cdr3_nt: TGTGCCAGCTCACCACACGAAGGAGGCCTCTTGAACACTGAAGCTTTCTTT; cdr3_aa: CASSPHEGGLLNTEAFF
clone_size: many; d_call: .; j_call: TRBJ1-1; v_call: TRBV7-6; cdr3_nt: TGTGCCAGCACCAAAAGCTGGGGCCTCAACGCTGAAGCTTTCTTT; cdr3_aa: CASTKSWGLNAEAFF
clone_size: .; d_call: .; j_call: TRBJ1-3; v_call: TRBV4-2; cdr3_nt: TGTGCCAGCAGCCAAGAGGCGGGGAGAGGGGCTGGAAACACCATATATTTT; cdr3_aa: CASSQEAGRGAGNTIYF
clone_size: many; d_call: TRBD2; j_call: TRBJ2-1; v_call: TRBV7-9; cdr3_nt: TGTGCCAGCAGCCAGGGAGGCGGGAGGGGATACAATGAGCAGTTCTTC; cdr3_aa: CASSQGGGRGYNEQFF
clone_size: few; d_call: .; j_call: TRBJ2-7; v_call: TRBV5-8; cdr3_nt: TGTGCCAGCAGCTTGAGGGACAACCCCTACGAGCAGTACTTC; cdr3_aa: CASSLRDNPYEQYF
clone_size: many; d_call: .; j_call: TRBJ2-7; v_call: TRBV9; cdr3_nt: TGTGCCAGCAGCCGCGGTAGCTCTCACTACGAGCAGTACTTC; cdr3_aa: CASSRGSSHYEQYF
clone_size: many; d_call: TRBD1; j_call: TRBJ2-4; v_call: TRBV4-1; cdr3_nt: TGCGCCAGCAGCCAACCGCTGACAGGGCGAGGAAACATTCAGTACTTC; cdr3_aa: CASSQPLTGRGNIQYF
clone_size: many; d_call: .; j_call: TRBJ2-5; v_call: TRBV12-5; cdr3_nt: TGTGCTAGTGGTTTGGAGGGAGAGACCCAGTACTTC; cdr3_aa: CASGLEGETQYF
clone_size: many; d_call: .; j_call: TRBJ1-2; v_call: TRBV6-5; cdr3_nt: TGTGCCAGCAGTTACGACAAGAACTATGGCTACACCTTC; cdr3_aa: CASSYDKNYGYTF
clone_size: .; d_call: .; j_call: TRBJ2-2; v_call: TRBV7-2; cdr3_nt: TGTGCCAGCAGCTACTACGCGGGAACGAACACCGGGGAGCTGTTTTTT; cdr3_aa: CASSYYAGTNTGELFF
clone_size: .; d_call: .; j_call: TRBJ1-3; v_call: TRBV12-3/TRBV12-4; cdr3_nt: TGTGCCAGCAGTTTTCAGATCTCTGGAAACACCATATATTTT; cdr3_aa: CASSFQISGNTIYF
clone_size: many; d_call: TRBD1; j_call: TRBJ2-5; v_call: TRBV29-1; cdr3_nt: TGCAGCGTTCGGACAGGGGGTTCAGAGACCCAGTACTTC; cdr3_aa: CSVRTGGSETQYF
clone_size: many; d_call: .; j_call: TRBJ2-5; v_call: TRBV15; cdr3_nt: TGTGCCACCAGCAGAGCTACAGGGAACCAAGAGACCCAGTACTTC; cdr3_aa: CATSRATGNQETQYF
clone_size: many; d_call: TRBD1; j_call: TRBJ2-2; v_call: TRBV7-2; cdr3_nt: TGTGCCAGCAGCTTTGGGACAGCCGGGGAGCTGTTTTTT; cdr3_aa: CASSFGTAGELFF
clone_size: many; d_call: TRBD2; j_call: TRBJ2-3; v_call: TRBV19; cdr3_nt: TGTGCCAGTAGATCGAGAGGGCTAGCGGGGGGCTGGGATACGCAGTATTTT; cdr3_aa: CASRSRGLAGGWDTQYF
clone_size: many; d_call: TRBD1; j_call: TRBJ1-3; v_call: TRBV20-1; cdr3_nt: TGCAGTGCAGAAACAGGGGTTGGAAACACCATATATTTT; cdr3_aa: CSAETGVGNTIYF
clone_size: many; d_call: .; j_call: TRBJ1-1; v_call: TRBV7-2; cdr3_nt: TGTGCCAGCAGCTTAAGTGGAGGCTTGGGGGGCACTGAAGCTTTCTTT; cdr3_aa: CASSLSGGLGGTEAFF
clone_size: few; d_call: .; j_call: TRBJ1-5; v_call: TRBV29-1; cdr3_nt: TGCAGCGTTGCCCCGGACGGTCAGCCCCAGCATTTT; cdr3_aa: CSVAPDGQPQHF
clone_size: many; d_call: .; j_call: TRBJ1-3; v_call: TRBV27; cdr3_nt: TGTGCCAGCAGTTTCTACGGAAACACCATATATTTT; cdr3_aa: CASSFYGNTIYF
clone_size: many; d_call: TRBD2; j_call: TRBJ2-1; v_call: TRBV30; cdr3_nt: TGTGCCTGGAGTGCGGGACTAGCAGGGGCCTACAATGAGCAGTTCTTC; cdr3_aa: CAWSAGLAGAYNEQFF
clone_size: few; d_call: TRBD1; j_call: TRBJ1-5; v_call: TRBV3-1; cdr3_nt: TGTGCCAGCAGCCAAGATATGGCAGGGGGTCAGCCCCAGCATTTT; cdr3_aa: CASSQDMAGGQPQHF
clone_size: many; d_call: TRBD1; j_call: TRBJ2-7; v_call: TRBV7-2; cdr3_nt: TGTGCCAGCAGCCTCACCGGGACAGGGACCGGCTACGAGCAGTACTTC; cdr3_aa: CASSLTGTGTGYEQYF
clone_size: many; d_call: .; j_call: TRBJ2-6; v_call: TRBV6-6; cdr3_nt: TGTGCCAGCAGCCCGAGGGAGGCGGGGGCCAACGTCCTGACTTTC; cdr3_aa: CASSPREAGANVLTF
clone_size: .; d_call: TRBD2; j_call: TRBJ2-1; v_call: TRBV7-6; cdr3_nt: TGTGCCAGCAGCCAGCACCCAGCTTCTAGCGGGAGCGATGAGCAGTTCTTC; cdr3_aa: CASSQHPASSGSDEQFF
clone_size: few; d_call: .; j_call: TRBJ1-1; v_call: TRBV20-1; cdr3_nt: TGCAGTGCTAAAGAGGCCTTGGACACTGAAGCTTTCTTT; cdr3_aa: CSAKEALDTEAFF
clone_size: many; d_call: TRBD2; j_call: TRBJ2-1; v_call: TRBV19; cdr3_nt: TGTGCCAGTAGTAATAGCGGGGGCTACAATGAGCAGTTCTTC; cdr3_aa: CASSNSGGYNEQFF
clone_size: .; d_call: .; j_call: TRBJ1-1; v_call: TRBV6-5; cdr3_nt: TGTGCCAGCAGACGTGACCCCCGACAGAGGCCGGGGACTGAAGCTTTCTTT; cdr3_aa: CASRRDPRQRPGTEAFF
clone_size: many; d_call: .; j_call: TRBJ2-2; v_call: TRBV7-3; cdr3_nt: TGTGCCAGCAGCTTAGGAGGGACCGGGGAGCTGTTTTTT; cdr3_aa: CASSLGGTGELFF
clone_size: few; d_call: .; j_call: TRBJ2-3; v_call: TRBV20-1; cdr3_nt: TGCAGTGCTAGAGATTTGACTAGCACAGATACGCAGTATTTT; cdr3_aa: CSARDLTSTDTQYF
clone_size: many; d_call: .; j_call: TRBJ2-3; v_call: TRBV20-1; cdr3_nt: TGCAGTGCTACCAGGGGAGATACGCAGTATTTT; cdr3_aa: CSATRGDTQYF
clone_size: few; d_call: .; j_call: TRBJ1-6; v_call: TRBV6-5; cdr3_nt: TGTGCCAGCAGTTACTCGAATACCCATTCACCCCTCCACTTT; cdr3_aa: CASSYSNTHSPLHF
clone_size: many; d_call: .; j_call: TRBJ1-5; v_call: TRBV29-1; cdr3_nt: TGCAGCGTTGCGGAAGGGCGGGTGTATCAGCCCCAGCATTTT; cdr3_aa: CSVAEGRVYQPQHF
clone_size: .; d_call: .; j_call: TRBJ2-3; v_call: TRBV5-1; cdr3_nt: TGCGCCAGCAGCTTGGACCCCAACTCAGATACGCAGTATTTT; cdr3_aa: CASSLDPNSDTQYF
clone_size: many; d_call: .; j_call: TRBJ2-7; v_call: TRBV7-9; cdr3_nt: TGTGCCAGCAGCCTACAAGCATTGCCCTACGAGCAGTACTTC; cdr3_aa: CASSLQALPYEQYF
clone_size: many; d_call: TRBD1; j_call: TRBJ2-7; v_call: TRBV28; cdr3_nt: TGTGCCAGCAGTTCAGAAACGGGACAGGGGACATACGAGCAGTACTTC; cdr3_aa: CASSSETGQGTYEQYF
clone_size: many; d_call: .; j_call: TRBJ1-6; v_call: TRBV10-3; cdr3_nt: TGTGCCATCAGTGGAGGGACCCAGGATTCACCCCTCCACTTT; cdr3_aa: CAISGGTQDSPLHF
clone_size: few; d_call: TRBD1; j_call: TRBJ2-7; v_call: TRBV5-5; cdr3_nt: TGTGCCAGCAGCTCCCCGGGACAGGGGTTGTACGAGCAGTACTTC; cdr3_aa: CASSSPGQGLYEQYF
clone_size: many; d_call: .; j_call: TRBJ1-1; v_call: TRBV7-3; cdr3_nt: TGTGCCAGCAGCTTAGGGCCACCGAACACTGAAGCTTTCTTT; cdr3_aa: CASSLGPPNTEAFF